This T cell receptor (beta chain) came from a study of cytomegalovirus exposure and HLA in healthy donors. Overall study findings and caveats: Investigators reported under 200 TCR beta chains as tied to cytomegalovirus. Across donors, most TCRs were seen rarely, yet some public ones were widespread.

With regard to this clone: Antigen: not known.

The CDR3 covers 14 residues. Trimming took 1 base from V and 2 from J, leaving 9 bases between them. CDR1 is SEHNR and CDR2 is FQNEAQ in the germline V gene (reference sequence). The data were produced by immunoSEQ multiplex PCR, yet TCRdb's version contains in-frame clones alone and is incomplete. The sample includes around 300,000 clones, about 86% of them seen just once. The clonotype originates from a young woman in good health and CMV-seronegative. Sequenced material: PBMCs. The chain recombines TRBV7-9 with TRBJ2-7, with D unclear. The CDR3 loop is CASSLVASTYEQYF. In DNA form, the CDR3 reads TGTGCCAGCAGCTTAGTAGCCAGTACCTACGAGCAGTACTTC.